The 28 T cell receptor beta chains presented below share a single source sample, sequenced in a study of cytomegalovirus exposure and HLA in healthy donors. PCR involved 60 Vbeta and 13 Jbeta primers. The repertoire was sequenced with immunoSEQ multiplex PCR; TCRdb's copy has only in-frame clones and lacks some. The repertoire holds around 160,000 clones, with 80% to 90% as singletons. Input material: PBMCs. Source of these receptors: a man between 18 and 29 years old in good health and CMV-seropositive.

This chain links TRBV4-3 with TRBJ1-3; 9 bases are shared with TRBD1. The CDR3 contains 15 residues. CDR1 is LGHNA and CDR2 is YSLEER in the germline V gene. J gave up 2 bases and V 4 bases, and 3 bases lay outside the gene matches. The DNA of the CDR3 is TGCGCCAGCAGCCGGGACAGGGCTACTGGAAACACCATATATTTT. Translated, it gives CASSRDRATGNTIYF.

On this clone: Its ends do not fully match the called genes, so a read error is possible. The V call is TRBV9, the J call TRBJ2-5; weak D call: TRBD1 (6 bases). CDR3 size: 14 residues. Germline loops: CDR1 SGDLS, CDR2 YYNGEE. CDR3: CANSKQGPQETQYF. The DNA for the CDR3 is TGTGCCAACAGCAAACAGGGTCCCCAAGAGACCCAGTACTTC.

With respect to this clone: This specimen includes other DNA sequences encoding the same CDR3. The chain is built from TRBV9 and TRBJ2-1; TRBD2 matches 9 bases. The trim removed 0 bases at V and 4 bases at J, leaving 2 bases unmatched. Germline V gene sequence: CDR1 SGDLS, CDR2 YYNGEE. The CDR3 runs 15 residues. CDR3 residues: CASSVGGGGYNEQFF. CDR3 DNA sequence: TGTGCCAGCAGCGTAGGCGGGGGGGGGTACAATGAGCAGTTCTTC.

The V and J genes are TRBV27 and TRBJ2-7, with TRBD1 identical over 7 bases. Germline CDR1 and CDR2: MNHEY and SMNVEV (reference sequence). With V trimmed by 3 bases and J by 2 bases, 7 bases remained unmatched. This CDR3 is 15 amino acids long. The CDR3 nucleotides read TGTGCCAGCAGTTTGGCCGGGACAGCGACCTACGAGCAGTACTTC. Amino acid sequence: CASSLAGTATYEQYF.

The chain joins TRBV2 to TRBJ2-2; D is undetermined. The CDR3 length is 12 residues. Deletions cut 7 bases from V and 2 bases from J, with 5 bases between. CDR1 is SNHLY and CDR2 is FYNNEI in the germline V gene. Written as DNA, the CDR3 is TGTGCCAGCACAGAAAACACCGGGGAGCTGTTTTTT. Its protein is CASTENTGELFF.

This clone was counted a single time. The chain combines TRBV10-1 with TRBJ2-3, with D unclear. The germline gives CDR1 WNHNN, CDR2 SYGVQD (reference sequence). The CDR3 sequence is 16 residues long. V lost 2 bases and J lost 2, with 14 bases in between. CDR3 sequence (DNA): TGCGCCAGCAGTGAGACGGCGAGGCTCTACACAGATACGCAGTATTTT. Its protein product is CASSETARLYTDTQYF.

The genes are TRBV18 and TRBJ1-4; TRBD1 aligns across 10 bases. Germline V gives CDR1 KGHSH, CDR2 LQKENI. The trim removed 2 bases at V and 6 bases at J, leaving 0 bases unmatched. The CDR3 sequence is 14 residues long. The DNA for the CDR3 is TGTGCCAGCTCACCAGGGACAGGGGATGAAAAACTGTTTTTT. Encoded protein: CASSPGTGDEKLFF. The full variable domain, rest sourced from reference TRBV18 and TRBJ1-4, is NAGVMQNPRHLVRRRGQEARLRCSPMKGHSHVYWYRQLPEEGLKFMVYLQKENIIDESGMPKERFSAEFPKEGPSILRIQQVVRGDSAAYFCASSPGTGDEKLFFGSGTQLSVL.

This rearrangement joins TRBV19 to TRBJ1-6; D remains unclear. Trimming left V 9 bases short and J 14 bases short, with 23 bases between. Per the germline V gene, CDR1 is LNHDA and CDR2 is SQIVND (reference sequence). This CDR3 comprises 14 residues. CDR3 loop: CASQRADGVGTLHF. Here the CDR3 DNA reads TGTGCCAGCCAGAGAGCGGACGGAGTTGGAACCCTCCACTTT.

This clone showed up just once. This sequence joins TRBV27 and TRBJ1-1; 7 bases map to TRBD1. The trim removed 2 bases at V and 11 bases at J, leaving 5 bases unmatched. This CDR3 is built from 12 residues. CDR1 and CDR2 (germline): MNHEY, SMNVEV (reference sequence). CDR3 in DNA: TGTGCCAGCAGTTTACAGGGGGGAGAGGCTTTCTTT. Translation gives CASSLQGGEAFF.

The CDR3 DNA reads as TGTGCCAGCAGTTCACGGGTTGAGACCTATAATTCACCCCTCCACTTT. Its translation: CASSSRVETYNSPLHF. The J gene is TRBJ1-6, the V gene TRBV27; D ambiguous. V was pared by 4 bases and J by 2 bases, with 12 bases between. Germline loops: CDR1 MNHEY, CDR2 SMNVEV (reference sequence). The CDR3 is 16 amino acids.

The chain combines TRBV2 with TRBJ2-7, with a weak D call TRBD1 (5 bases). Germline V lookup: CDR1 SNHLY, CDR2 FYNNEI. V was clipped by 6 bases and J by 7 bases, with 7 bases between them. The CDR3 runs to 10 residues. The CDR3 DNA is TGTGCCAGCAGGAAGGGGGAGCAGTACTTC. Protein product: CASRKGEQYF.

This clone was detected only once. The chain has TRBV10-3 and TRBJ1-5, with D unclear. Trimming stripped 3 bases from V and 6 bases from J, with 6 bases between. There are 12 residues in the CDR3. CDR1 ENHRY and CDR2 SYGVKD come from the germline V gene. Here the CDR3 reads CAISEMSQPQHF. As DNA, the CDR3 is TGTGCCATCAGTGAAATGAGTCAGCCCCAGCATTTT.

Only one count was recorded for this clone. This chain uses TRBV12-5 with TRBJ2-1; a weak D match, TRBD1 (5 bases). Trimming took off 1 base at V and 8 bases at J, with 12 bases between the two ends. From germline, CDR1 is LGHNT and CDR2 FRNRAP. The CDR3 runs 14 residues. CDR3 in DNA: TGTGCTAGTGGTTTGGCCGGACAAGGCTATGAGCAGTTCTTC. Its translation: CASGLAGQGYEQFF. Looking up the rest from reference TRBV12-5 and TRBJ2-1 gives the full variable domain: DARVTQTPRHKVTEMGQEVTMRCQPILGHNTVFWYRQTMMQGLELLAYFRNRAPLDDSGMPKDRFSAEMPDATLATLKIQPSEPRDSAVYFCASGLAGQGYEQFFGPGTRLTVL.

Regarding this clone: The junction departs from germline at one end; a sequencing error may be responsible. The rearrangement joins TRBV7-9 to TRBJ2-7; TRBD1 is a possible D gene (5 bases). From germline, CDR1 is SEHNR and CDR2 FQNEAQ (reference sequence). The CDR3 extends over 13 amino acids. DNA for the CDR3: TGTTCCAGCAGCTTTAGGGGATCCTACGAGCAGTACTTC. This gives the protein CSSSFRGSYEQYF.

V and J are TRBV2 and TRBJ2-7; 8 bases align to TRBD1. This CDR3 has 13 residues. CDR1 and CDR2 from the germline V gene are SNHLY and FYNNEI. Trimming cost V 7 bases and J 3 bases; bases outside gene matches: 5. The CDR3 region is CASTRGQDYEQYF. Written as DNA, the CDR3 is TGTGCCAGCACCCGGGGACAGGACTACGAGCAGTACTTC.

This clone was detected only a few times. The chain carries TRBV7-2 and TRBJ1-1, with no clear D. The CDR3 spans 12 residues. Germline V gives CDR1 SGHTA, CDR2 FQGNSA. Trimming left V 5 bases short and J 11 bases short, with 15 bases between. CDR3: CASSLYTPWAFF. Here the CDR3 DNA reads TGTGCCAGCAGCCTATATACCCCATGGGCTTTCTTT.

The V and J genes are TRBV6-6 and TRBJ2-5, with 9 bases that match TRBD2. Per germline, CDR1 MNHNY and CDR2 SVGAGI (reference sequence). The CDR3 extends over 15 amino acids. Unmatched junction bases numbered 4, after V lost 2 bases and J lost 3 bases. CDR3 protein: CASSYLQRGEETQYF. CDR3 in DNA: TGTGCCAGCAGTTACCTCCAGCGGGGGGAAGAGACCCAGTACTTC.

The gene calls are TRBV7-2 and TRBJ1-1, with D possibly matching TRBD1 (6 bases). CDR3 size: 14 residues. Germline V gene data show CDR1 as SGHTA and CDR2 as FQGNSA. Trimming took 8 bases from V and 0 from J, leaving 13 bases between them. In DNA form, the CDR3 reads TGTGCCAGCTGGGTAGGGGGAATGAACACTGAAGCTTTCTTT. Translating it yields CASWVGGMNTEAFF. The variable domain in full, completed from reference TRBV7-2 and TRBJ1-1, reads GAGVSQSPSNKVTEKGKDVELRCDPISGHTALYWYRQSLGQGLEFLIYFQGNSAPDKSGLPSDRFSAERTGGSVSTLTIQRTQQEDSAVYLCASWVGGMNTEAFFGQGTRLTVV.

The chain is built from TRBV9 and TRBJ1-3; 9 nucleotides match TRBD1. J gave up 3 bases and V 2 bases, and 6 bases lay outside the gene matches. The V gene's germline CDR1 is SGDLS and CDR2 YYNGEE. CDR3 size: 16 residues. The CDR3 DNA sequence: TGTGCCAGCAGCGTGGGACAGGGAGAAATTGGAAACACCATATATTTT. This translates into CASSVGQGEIGNTIYF.

The CDR3 coding sequence is TGCAGCGTTGGGCGTGTAGGACAGGGATCCGAGCAGTACTTC. It codes for CSVGRVGQGSEQYF. The chain links TRBV29-1 to TRBJ2-7; 8 bases align to TRBD1. The CDR3 is made up of 14 amino acids. V dropped 4 bases and J dropped 6; count of bases not matched to a gene: 11. CDR1 and CDR2 (germline): SQVTM, ANQGSEA.

This clone has more than one count but fewer than ten. This specimen includes other DNA sequences encoding the same CDR3. This chain joins TRBV6-1 and TRBJ1-1; TRBD1 matches 8 bases. J gave up 4 bases and V 6 bases, and 1 base lay outside the gene matches. The CDR3 extends over 12 amino acids. The V gene's germline CDR1 is MNHNS and CDR2 SASEGT. The CDR3 region has the DNA TGTGCCAGCAGAACAGGGGGCACTGAAGCTTTCTTT. Protein product: CASRTGGTEAFF.

The V gene is TRBV9, the J gene TRBJ1-4; maybe TRBD1 (6 bases). Germline V gives CDR1 SGDLS, CDR2 YYNGEE. The CDR3 consists of 16 residues. Trimming shortened V by 7 bases and J by 8 bases, and 24 bases separated the two germline ends. CDR3 bases: TGTGCCAGCGGCGCCTCCGGACAGCCAGGACAAGAAAAACTGTTTTTT. It translates to CASGASGQPGQEKLFF.

The chain couples TRBV29-1 to TRBJ2-7; perhaps TRBD1 as D (6 bases). The germline V and J ends were trimmed by 1 base and 2 bases, with 15 bases remaining between them. Germline V gene data show CDR1 as SQVTM and CDR2 as ANQGSEA. The CDR3 length is 15 residues. CDR3 DNA: TGCAGCGTTGAAGGAGGGGGTTTTCTCCCCTACGAGCAGTACTTC. This encodes CSVEGGGFLPYEQYF.

The chain joins TRBV5-5 to TRBJ2-5; weak D call: TRBD2 (5 bases). The germline CDR1 and CDR2 sequences are SGHKS and YYEKEE (reference sequence). The CDR3 contains 14 residues. Trimming pared 1 base from V and 1 base from J, leaving 8 bases between. The CDR3 DNA reads as TGTGCCAGCAGCTTGAGGGAGACCCAAGAGACCCAGTACTTC. As protein: CASSLRETQETQYF.

This rearrangement joins TRBV7-9 to TRBJ2-5; D is unresolved. V was clipped by 3 bases and J by 7 bases, with 9 bases between them. Looked up from germline, CDR1 is SEHNR and CDR2 is FQNEAQ (reference sequence). This CDR3 has 12 amino acids. The CDR3 bases are TGTGCCAGCAGCTTCGAACAACCGACCCAGTACTTC. This codes for CASSFEQPTQYF.

This chain uses TRBV7-2 with TRBJ2-7; D perhaps matches TRBD1 (6 bases). Per the germline V gene, CDR1 is SGHTA and CDR2 is FQGNSA. The CDR3 spans 15 residues. V lost 5 bases, J lost 2 bases, and 16 bases lay in between. The CDR3 sequence: CASSARRGQAYEQYF. DNA of the CDR3: TGTGCCAGCAGCGCCCGCCGGGGACAAGCCTACGAGCAGTACTTC.

In this sample, this clone turned up once. The CDR3 coding sequence is TGTGCCAGTAGTAATCTCCCTTCCTACGAGCAGTACTTC. This gives the protein CASSNLPSYEQYF. The V gene is TRBV19, the J gene TRBJ2-7; the D is unclear. The CDR3 runs to 13 residues. Germline V gene data show CDR1 as LNHDA and CDR2 as SQIVND (reference sequence). V gave up 4 bases and J gave up 1 base, with 8 bases separating them.

The chain employs TRBV7-2 and TRBJ2-4; D is possibly TRBD2 (6 bases). The CDR3 has 17 residues. CDR1 is SGHTA and CDR2 is FQGNSA in the germline V gene. V dropped 4 bases and J dropped 1 base, with 17 bases sitting between them. Here the CDR3 DNA reads TGTGCCAGCAGCTCGCCCAGACTAGAGCTGGCCAAAAACATTCAGTACTTC. Encoded protein: CASSSPRLELAKNIQYF.